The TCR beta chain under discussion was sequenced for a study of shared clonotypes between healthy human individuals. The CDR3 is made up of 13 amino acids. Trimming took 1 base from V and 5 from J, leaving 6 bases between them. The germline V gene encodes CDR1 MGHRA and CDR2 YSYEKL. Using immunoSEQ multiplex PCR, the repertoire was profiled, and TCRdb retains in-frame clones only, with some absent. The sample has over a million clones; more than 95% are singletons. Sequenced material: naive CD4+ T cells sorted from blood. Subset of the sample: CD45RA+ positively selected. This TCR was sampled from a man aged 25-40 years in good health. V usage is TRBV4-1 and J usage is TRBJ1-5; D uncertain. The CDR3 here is CASSQAQYQPQHF. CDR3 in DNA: TGCGCCAGCAGCCAAGCACAGTATCAGCCCCAGCATTTT.